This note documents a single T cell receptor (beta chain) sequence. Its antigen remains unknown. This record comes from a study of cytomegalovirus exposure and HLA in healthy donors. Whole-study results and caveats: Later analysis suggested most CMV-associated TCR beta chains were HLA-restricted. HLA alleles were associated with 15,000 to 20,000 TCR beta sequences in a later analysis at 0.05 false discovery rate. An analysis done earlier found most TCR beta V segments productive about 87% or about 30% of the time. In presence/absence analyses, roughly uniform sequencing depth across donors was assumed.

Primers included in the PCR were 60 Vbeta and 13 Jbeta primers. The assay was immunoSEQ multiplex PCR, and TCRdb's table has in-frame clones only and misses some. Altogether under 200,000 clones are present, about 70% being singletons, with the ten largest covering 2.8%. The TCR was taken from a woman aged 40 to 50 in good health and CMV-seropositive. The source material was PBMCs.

CDR3 DNA sequence: TGTGCCAGCAGCAACCCCGGAGATAATGAAAAACTGTTTTTT. Translated, it gives CASSNPGDNEKLFF. The gene calls are TRBV6-6 and TRBJ1-4; no definite D call. Germline CDR1 MNHNY, CDR2 SVGAGI (reference sequence). The CDR3 extends over 14 amino acids. The V gene lost 6 bases and the J gene lost 4 bases, with 12 bases spanning the gap.